This T cell receptor beta chain came from a study of metastatic and nonmetastatic thyroid tumors. Across the whole study: Repertoires were compared across blood and tumor or nodule tissue from malignant and benign thyroid patients.

A note on this clone: The antigen is undetermined.

Among the patients, none had received any treatment before thyroid surgery. Study results and caveats: Malignant thyroid tumors reportedly had TCR beta diversity that was significantly higher than in benign nodules, in blood and tumor.

Germline V gene data show CDR1 as MNHNS and CDR2 as SASEGT. The CDR3 sequence is 12 residues long. With 6 bases removed from V and 10 bases from J, the gap between germline ends came to 15 bases. Per the original data handling: Differences in CDR3 between clinicopathological groups were drawn on to build a classifier intended to discriminate distant-metastatic papillary thyroid cancer patients. TCRdb recomputed clones from the PCR reads via MiXCR. TCRdb's processing, not the authors' own work, is the source of the V and J calls. The data show tens of thousands of clones, over 9.5% seen once. The TCR sequence derives from a female donor with papillary thyroid cancer or a benign thyroid nodule (not recorded which). Some clones in this sample may be carry-over from other donors' samples. The chain carries TRBV6-1 and TRBJ1-1, with D perhaps matching TRBD1 (5 bases). Sequencing input: blood. CDR3 sequence reads: CASSKSQGVAFF. In DNA form, the CDR3 reads TGTGCCAGCAGCAAATCGCAGGGTGTAGCTTTCTTT.